The clone carrying this T cell receptor beta chain was found once. The data were obtained in a study of control samples from healthy donors and cancer patients. Trimming took 0 bases from V and 8 from J, leaving 14 bases between them. The CDR3 totals 14 residues. CDR1 is SGHRS, CDR2 YFSETQ, per germline. Generated by immunoSEQ multiplex PCR, the TCRdb table keeps only in-frame clones and is missing some. The data hold more than 150,000 clones, with 85% to 95% observed a single time. V is TRBV5-1 and J is TRBJ1-2, with D possibly being TRBD1 (6 bases). The specimen was blood. The sequence derives from a man between 18 and 35 years old in good health. CDR3 coding DNA: TGCGCCAGCAGCTTGGGGGGGCGTCTCAACGGCTACACCTTC. Protein sequence: CASSLGGRLNGYTF.